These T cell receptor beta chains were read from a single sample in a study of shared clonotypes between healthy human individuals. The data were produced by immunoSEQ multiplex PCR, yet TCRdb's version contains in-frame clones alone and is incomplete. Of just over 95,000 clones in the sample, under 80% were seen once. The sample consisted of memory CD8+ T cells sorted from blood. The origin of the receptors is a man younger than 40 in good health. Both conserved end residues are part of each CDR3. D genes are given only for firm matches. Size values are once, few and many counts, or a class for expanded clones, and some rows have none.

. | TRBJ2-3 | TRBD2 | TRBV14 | CASSQRTSGTDTQYF | TGTGCCAGCAGCCAGAGGACTAGCGGAACAGATACGCAGTATTTT
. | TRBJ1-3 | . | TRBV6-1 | CASSEGSQSSGNTIYF | TGTGCCAGCAGTGAAGGATCCCAGAGCTCTGGAAACACCATATATTTT
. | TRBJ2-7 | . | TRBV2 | CASNPQGTYEQYF | TGTGCCAGCAATCCACAGGGTACCTACGAGCAGTACTTC
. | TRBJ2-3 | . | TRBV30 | CAWSLVVRGTGTQYF | TGTGCCTGGAGCCTAGTAGTGAGGGGTACCGGTACGCAGTATTTT
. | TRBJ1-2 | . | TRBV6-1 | CASSVDRFGGYGYTF | TGTGCCAGCAGTGTTGACAGGTTCGGGGGCTATGGCTACACCTTC
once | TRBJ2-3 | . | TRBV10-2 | CASSQDKRGTDTQYF | TGCGCCAGCAGCCAGGATAAGCGTGGCACAGATACGCAGTATTTT
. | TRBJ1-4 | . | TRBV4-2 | CASSQSSGTASPNEKLFF | TGTGCCAGCAGCCAAAGCTCCGGGACGGCCTCTCCGAATGAAAAACTGTTTTTT
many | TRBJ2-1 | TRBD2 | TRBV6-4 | CASSPGLAANEQFF | TGTGCCAGCAGCCCGGGACTAGCGGCCAATGAGCAGTTCTTC
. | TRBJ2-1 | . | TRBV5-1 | CASSLVSHLTYNEQFF | TGCGCCAGCAGCTTGGTTAGCCACTTAACCTACAATGAGCAGTTCTTC
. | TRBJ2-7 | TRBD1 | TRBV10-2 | CASSRDSSYEQYF | TGCGCCAGCAGCCGGGACAGCTCCTACGAGCAGTACTTC
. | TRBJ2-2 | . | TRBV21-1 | CDQRPLLLEHRGAVF | TGTGACCAGCGCCCGCTCCTCCTAGAACACCGGGGAGCTGTTTTT
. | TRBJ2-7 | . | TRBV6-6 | CASSPSDLALSYEQYF | TGTGCCAGCAGTCCTTCCGATCTAGCGCTATCCTACGAGCAGTACTTC
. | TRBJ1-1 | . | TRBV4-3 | CASSTGLSNTEAFF | TGCGCCAGCAGCACGGGACTCTCGAACACTGAAGCTTTCTTT
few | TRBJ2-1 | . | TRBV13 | CASSKGDEQFF | TGTGCCAGCAGTAAGGGGGATGAGCAGTTCTTC
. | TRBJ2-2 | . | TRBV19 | CASRSRTGELFF | TGTGCCAGTAGGAGTAGGACCGGGGAGCTGTTTTTT
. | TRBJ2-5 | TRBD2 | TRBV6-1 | CASSDFGTSETQYF | TGTGCCAGCAGTGATTTCGGGACTAGTGAGACCCAGTACTTC
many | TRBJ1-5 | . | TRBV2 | CASSETRSSNQPQHF | TGTGCCAGCAGTGAAACCAGGAGTAGCAATCAGCCCCAGCATTTT
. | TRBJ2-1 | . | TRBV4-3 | CASSHISSLFYGSSYNEQFF | TGCGCCAGCAGCCACATTTCATCCCTGTTTTACGGGAGCTCCTACAATGAGCAGTTCTTC
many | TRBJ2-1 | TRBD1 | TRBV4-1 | CASSQDLGTGNEQFF | TGCGCCAGCAGCCAAGATCTGGGGACAGGCAATGAGCAGTTCTTC
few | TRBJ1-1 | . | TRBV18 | CASSGQSNTEAFF | TGTGCCAGCTCAGGACAGTCGAACACTGAAGCTTTCTTT
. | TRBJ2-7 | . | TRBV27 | CASSSGSFYEQYF | TGTGCCAGCAGTTCCGGCAGTTTTTACGAGCAGTACTTC
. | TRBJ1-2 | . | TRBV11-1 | CASSSTDDTPNYGYTF | TGTGCCAGCAGCTCGACAGATGACACGCCTAACTATGGCTACACCTTC
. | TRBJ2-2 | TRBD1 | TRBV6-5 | CASSYGTGITGELFF | TGTGCCAGCAGTTACGGGACAGGGATCACCGGGGAGCTGTTTTTT
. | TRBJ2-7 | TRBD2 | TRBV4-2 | CASSQVPGLAGKPSHYYEQYF | TGTGCCAGCAGCCAAGTCCCGGGACTAGCGGGAAAGCCATCACATTACTACGAGCAGTACTTC
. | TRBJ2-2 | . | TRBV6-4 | CASSDSIGAGELFF | TGTGCCAGCAGTGACTCGATAGGTGCCGGGGAGCTGTTTTTT
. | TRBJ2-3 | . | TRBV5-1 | CASSLQDPGTDTQYF | TGCGCCAGCAGCTTGCAGGACCCAGGCACAGATACGCAGTATTTT
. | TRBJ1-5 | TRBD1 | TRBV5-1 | CASSLQTGTRMYSNQPQHF | TGCGCCAGCAGCCTTCAGACAGGGACCCGGATGTATAGCAATCAGCCCCAGCATTTT
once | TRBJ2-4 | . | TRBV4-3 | CASSQTTGLNIQYF | TGCGCCAGCAGCCAGACGACAGGTTTAAACATTCAGTACTTC
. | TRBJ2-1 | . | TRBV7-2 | CASSLEGTLQFF | TGTGCCAGCAGCTTAGAGGGCACTTTGCAGTTCTTC
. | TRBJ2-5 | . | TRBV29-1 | CSVRIGSPQETQYF | TGCAGCGTACGCATAGGGTCCCCACAAGAGACCCAGTACTTC
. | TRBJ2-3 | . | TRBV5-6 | CASSREGADTQYF | TGTGCCAGCAGCCGCGAAGGGGCAGATACGCAGTATTTT
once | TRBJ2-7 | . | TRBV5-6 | CASSLLAYEQYF | TGTGCCAGCAGCTTGCTTGCCTACGAGCAGTACTTC
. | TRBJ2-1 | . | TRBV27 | CASSLSGIRLGGSSYNEQFF | TGTGCCAGCAGTTTATCGGGGATTCGACTAGGGGGGAGCTCCTACAATGAGCAGTTCTTC
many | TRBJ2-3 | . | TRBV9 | CASSLIDSSTDTQYF | TGTGCCAGCAGCCTCATAGATTCTAGCACAGATACGCAGTATTTT
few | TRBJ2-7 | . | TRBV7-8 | CASSSSSYEQYF | TGTGCCAGCAGCTCATCCTCCTACGAGCAGTACTTC
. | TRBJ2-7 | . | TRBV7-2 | CASSLVARTYEQYF | TGTGCCAGCAGCTTAGTGGCGCGGACCTACGAGCAGTACTTC
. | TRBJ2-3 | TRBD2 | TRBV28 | CASSKRGGRKDTQYF | TGTGCCAGCAGCAAGAGGGGCGGGAGGAAAGATACGCAGTATTTT
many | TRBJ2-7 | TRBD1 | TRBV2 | CASRTGTGPYEQYF | TGTGCCAGCAGGACCGGGACAGGGCCCTACGAGCAGTACTTC
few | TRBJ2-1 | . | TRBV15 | CATQGDNEQFF | TGTGCCACCCAGGGTGACAATGAGCAGTTCTTC
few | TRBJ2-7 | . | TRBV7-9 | CASSLEGAGSYEQYF | TGTGCCAGCAGCTTAGAAGGGGCTGGCTCCTACGAGCAGTACTTC
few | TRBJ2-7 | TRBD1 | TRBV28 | CASTDRDYEQYF | TGTGCCAGCACGGACAGGGACTACGAGCAGTACTTC
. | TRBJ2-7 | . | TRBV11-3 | CASSLAGWSYEQYF | TGTGCCAGCAGCTTAGCGGGTTGGTCCTACGAGCAGTACTTC
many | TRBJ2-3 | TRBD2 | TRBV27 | CASSRLATDTQYF | TGTGCCAGCAGTAGACTAGCGACAGATACGCAGTATTTT
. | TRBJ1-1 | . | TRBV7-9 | CASTPSEVNEAFF | TGTGCCAGCACCCCCTCTGAGGTGAATGAAGCTTTCTTT
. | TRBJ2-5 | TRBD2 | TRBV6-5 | CASSQGTTNKETQYF | TGTGCCAGCAGTCAAGGGACTACAAATAAAGAGACCCAGTACTTC
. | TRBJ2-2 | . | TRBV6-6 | CASTPRDTGELFF | TGTGCCAGCACACCCAGGGACACCGGGGAGCTGTTTTTT
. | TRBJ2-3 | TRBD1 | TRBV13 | CASSLGLKRQGPRTRADTQYF | TGTGCCAGCAGCTTAGGCCTAAAGCGACAGGGGCCCCGAACGAGGGCAGATACGCAGTATTTT
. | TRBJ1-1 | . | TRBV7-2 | CASSLWRADTEAFF | TGTGCCAGCAGCTTGTGGAGGGCGGACACTGAAGCTTTCTTT
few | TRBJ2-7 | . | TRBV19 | CASSSDNSYEQYF | TGTGCCAGTAGCTCTGACAACTCCTACGAGCAGTACTTC
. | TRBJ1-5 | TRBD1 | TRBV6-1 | CASSDRGQGLGGNQPQHF | TGTGCCAGCAGTGATAGAGGACAGGGCTTAGGCGGCAATCAGCCCCAGCATTTT
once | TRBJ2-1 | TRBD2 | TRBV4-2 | CASSQYRDPAGGSINEQFF | TGTGCCAGCAGCCAATACCGTGATCCGGCGGGAGGGTCCATCAATGAGCAGTTCTTC
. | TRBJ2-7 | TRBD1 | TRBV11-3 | CASSLGGTGAHEQYF | TGTGCCAGCAGCTTAGGCGGGACAGGGGCCCACGAGCAGTACTTC
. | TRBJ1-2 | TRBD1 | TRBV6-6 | CASSPGTGVYGYTF | TGTGCCAGCAGTCCCGGGACAGGCGTCTATGGCTACACCTTC
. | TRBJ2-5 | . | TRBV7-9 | CASSLLTSTETQYF | TGTGCCAGCAGCTTACTGACAAGCACGGAGACCCAGTACTTC
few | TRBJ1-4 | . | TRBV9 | CASSARGTTTNEKLFF | TGTGCCAGCAGCGCGAGGGGGACAACAACTAATGAAAAACTGTTTTTT
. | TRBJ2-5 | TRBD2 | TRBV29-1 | CSVGGLGMETQYF | TGCAGCGTTGGGGGACTAGGGATGGAGACCCAGTACTTC
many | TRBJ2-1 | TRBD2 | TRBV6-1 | CASSEKLAGGDEQFF | TGTGCCAGCAGTGAAAAACTAGCGGGGGGAGATGAGCAGTTCTTC